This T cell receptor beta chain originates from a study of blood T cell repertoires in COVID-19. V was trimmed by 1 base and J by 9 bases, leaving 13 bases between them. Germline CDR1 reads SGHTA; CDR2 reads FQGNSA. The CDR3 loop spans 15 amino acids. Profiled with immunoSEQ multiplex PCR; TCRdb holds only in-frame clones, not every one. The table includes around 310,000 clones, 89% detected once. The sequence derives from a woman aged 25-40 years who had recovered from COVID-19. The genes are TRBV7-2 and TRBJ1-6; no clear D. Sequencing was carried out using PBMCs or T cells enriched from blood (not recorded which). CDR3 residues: CASSLVGEGSSPLHF. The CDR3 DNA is TGTGCCAGCAGCTTAGTTGGGGAGGGTAGTTCACCCCTCCACTTT.